These 9 T cell receptor beta chains originate from one sample sequenced in a study of T cells after yellow fever vaccination. In TCRdb, the 5' RACE reads were re-called with MiXCR into one record per CDR3 protein. The table has 200,000 to 300,000 distinct CDR3 sequences, roughly 4% seen once. This specimen consisted of PBMCs, obtained 15 days after the yellow fever booster vaccination. These receptors all stem from a young man who received the YFV17D yellow fever vaccine.

This clonotype was detected ten times or more. V usage is TRBV5-6 and J usage is TRBJ2-7; D not certain. V lost 0 bases and J 9 bases, leaving 10 bases between the germline ends. CDR1 and CDR2 (germline): SGHDT, YYEEEE. The CDR3 totals 12 residues. The CDR3: CASSLEGFGQYF. CDR3 in DNA: TGTGCCAGCAGCTTGGAAGGCTTCGGGCAGTACTTC.

This clonotype came up many times. The V gene is TRBV5-1, the J gene TRBJ2-3, with a possible D match to TRBD2 (6 bases). The CDR3 length is 13 residues. Germline values: CDR1 SGHRS, CDR2 YFSETQ. The V and J ends lost 0 bases and 5 bases respectively, with 7 bases between them. The CDR3 here is CASSLAGVDTQYF. The CDR3 DNA reads as TGCGCCAGCAGCTTGGCGGGAGTAGATACGCAGTATTTT.

In its sample, this clonotype was seen many times. This chain links TRBV4-3 with TRBJ2-4; tentative D call: TRBD1 (5 bases). Germline V lookup: CDR1 LGHNA, CDR2 YSLEER. This CDR3 has 18 residues. The V end lost 0 bases, the J end lost 0 bases, and 15 bases lay between the germline ends. CDR3 amino acids: CASSQDRAGHPAKNIQYF. Written as DNA, the CDR3 is TGCGCCAGCAGCCAAGATCGGGCTGGACACCCAGCCAAAAACATTCAGTACTTC.

This clonotype was found many times. The rearrangement uses TRBV10-3 and TRBJ2-5; 9 bases fit TRBD2. Germline V lookup: CDR1 ENHRY, CDR2 SYGVKD. There are 14 residues in the CDR3. J gave up 5 bases and V 3 bases, and 4 bases lay outside the gene matches. CDR3 sequence reads: CAISEPSGVETQYF. CDR3 nucleotide sequence: TGTGCCATCAGTGAACCTAGCGGGGTGGAGACCCAGTACTTC.

In its sample, this clonotype was seen many times. This chain connects TRBV19 to TRBJ1-2; possible D gene TRBD1, 5 bases. Germline CDR1 and CDR2: LNHDA and SQIVND (reference sequence). The ends were cut back, 7 bases at V and 5 bases at J, with 11 bases in the middle. This CDR3 is 12 amino acids long. In DNA, the CDR3 is TGTGCCAGTATGGGGCTGGGGTATGGCTACACCTTC. Translation gives CASMGLGYGYTF.

This clonotype has just a few counts. The rearrangement uses TRBV5-5 and TRBJ1-1; D may be TRBD1 (5 bases). The CDR3 has 16 amino acids. Trimming cost V 4 bases and J 2 bases, with 18 bases left between them. In germline, CDR1 is SGHKS, CDR2 YYEKEE (reference sequence). DNA for the CDR3: TGTGCCAGCAGCACGGACATGCGAGGTCTAAACACTGAAGCTTTCTTT. Its protein is CASSTDMRGLNTEAFF.

The table lists this clonotype with many counts. J is TRBJ1-1 and V is TRBV20-1, with D hard to call. The CDR3 contains 14 residues. The germline V gene has CDR1 DFQATT and CDR2 SNEGSKA (reference sequence). Trimming pared 0 bases from V and 1 base from J, leaving 9 bases between. The CDR3 here is CSAREVGRNTEAFF. The CDR3 DNA sequence: TGCAGTGCTAGAGAGGTTGGCAGGAACACTGAAGCTTTCTTT.

This clonotype was seen at least ten times. This chain links TRBV7-7 with TRBJ2-1; TRBD1 is a possible D gene (5 bases). This CDR3 region has 13 residues. The V and J ends lost 6 bases and 8 bases respectively, with 14 bases between them. The germline gives CDR1 SSHAT, CDR2 FNYEAQ (reference sequence). CDR3 sequence reads: CASSLNLGDEQFF. As DNA, the CDR3 is TGTGCCAGCAGTTTAAATCTAGGGGATGAGCAGTTCTTC.

This clonotype was seen many times. This sequence joins TRBV6-5 and TRBJ2-1; 12 bases are shared with TRBD1. The trim removed 2 bases at V and 5 bases at J, leaving 10 bases unmatched. Germline V CDR1 and CDR2: MNHEY, SVGAGI. This CDR3 region has 18 residues. CDR3 in amino acids: CASSYGGWDRGPNNEQFF. The CDR3 DNA follows: TGTGCCAGCAGTTACGGAGGTTGGGACAGGGGGCCCAACAATGAGCAGTTCTTC.